The sequence of this T cell receptor (beta chain) was determined in a study of glioma-infiltrating T cells. TCR alpha and beta CDR3 regions were amplified from RNA using iRepertoire nested multiplex PCR. Tissue mRNA or PBMC total RNA, roughly 85-450 ng, went into one-step reverse transcription and amplification. TCRdb re-analysed the multiplex PCR reads in MiXCR, keeping a single row per CDR3 protein. In the table there are approximately 110,000 distinct CDR3 sequences, approximately 23% of which are singletons. In its sample, this clonotype was seen many times. The CDR3 loop spans 14 amino acids. V shed 8 bases and J shed 4 bases, with 18 bases lying between them. CDR1 and CDR2 from the germline V gene are MNHEY and SMNVEV (reference sequence).

The sequence came from a human donor with low-grade glioma or glioblastoma, undergoing nonglioma brain surgery, or in good health (not recorded which). The sample was glioma tissue, nonneoplastic brain tissue, or PBMCs (not recorded which). The chain links TRBV27 to TRBJ2-7, with D perhaps matching TRBD1 (6 bases). As DNA, the CDR3 is TGTGCCAGCCTGGACCGGGACAACCCTTACGAGCAGTACTTC. Its translation is CASLDRDNPYEQYF.